This T cell receptor (beta chain) was retrieved from a study of OX40 agonist ivuxolimab in advanced cancers. Study overall: Across the patients, intravenous ivuxolimab was delivered every 2 weeks at 0.01 to 10 mg/kg. Partial responses were achieved by three patients, of whom one had hepatocellular carcinoma and two had cutaneous melanoma. Anti-PD-1, anti-PD-L1 or anti-CTLA-4 therapy given earlier was allowed, and around 40% had some.

The trim removed 4 bases at V and 5 bases at J, leaving 9 bases unmatched. The CDR3 spans 16 residues. Germline-derived CDR1 and CDR2 are SGHVS and FNYEAQ. Sequenced by immunoSEQ multiplex PCR; TCRdb stores in-frame clones only, minus some. The sample has tens of thousands of clones; 65% to 90% are singletons. The V and J genes are TRBV7-6 and TRBJ2-1; 9 bases are a match to TRBD1. Sequenced material: CD4+ or CD8+ T cells sorted from blood, taken in a trial of the OX40 agonist ivuxolimab. The receptor's source is an adult with an advanced solid tumor such as melanoma, head and neck, liver or kidney cancer. The CDR3 DNA reads as TGTGCCAGCAGCTCCCCCGGGACAGGGAGTCACAATGAGCAGTTCTTC. Its translation is CASSSPGTGSHNEQFF.